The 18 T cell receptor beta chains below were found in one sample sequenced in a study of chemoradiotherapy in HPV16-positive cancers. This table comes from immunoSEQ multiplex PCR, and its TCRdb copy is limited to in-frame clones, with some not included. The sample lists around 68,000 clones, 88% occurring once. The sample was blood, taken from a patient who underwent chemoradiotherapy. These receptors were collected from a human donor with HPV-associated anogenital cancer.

The DNA for the CDR3 is TGTGCCAGCAGTGAGTCGGGGGGCAAGGCCAAAAACATTCAGTACTTC. This gives the protein CASSESGGKAKNIQYF. The J gene is TRBJ2-4, the V gene TRBV2; possible D gene TRBD2, 7 bases. CDR1 is SNHLY, CDR2 FYNNEI, per germline. V gave up 3 bases and J gave up 1 base, with 13 bases separating them. The length of the CDR3 is 16 residues.

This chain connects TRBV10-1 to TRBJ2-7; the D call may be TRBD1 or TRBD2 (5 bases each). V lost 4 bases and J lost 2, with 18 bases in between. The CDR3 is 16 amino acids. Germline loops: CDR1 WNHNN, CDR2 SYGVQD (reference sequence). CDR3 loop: CASSGIGTATPYEQYF. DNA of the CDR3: TGCGCCAGCAGTGGGATTGGGACCGCAACTCCCTACGAGCAGTACTTC.

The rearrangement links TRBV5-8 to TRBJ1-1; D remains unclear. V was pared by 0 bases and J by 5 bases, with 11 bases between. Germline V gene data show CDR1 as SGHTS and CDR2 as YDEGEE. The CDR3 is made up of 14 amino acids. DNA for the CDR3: TGTGCCAGCAGCTTGGACCCCCTAGGGACTGAAGCTTTCTTT. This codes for CASSLDPLGTEAFF.

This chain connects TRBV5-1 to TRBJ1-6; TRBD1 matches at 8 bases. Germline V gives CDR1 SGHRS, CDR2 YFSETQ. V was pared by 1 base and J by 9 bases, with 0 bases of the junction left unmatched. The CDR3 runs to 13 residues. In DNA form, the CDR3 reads TGCGCCAGCAGCTTGACAGGGGGTTCACCCCTCCACTTT. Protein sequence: CASSLTGGSPLHF.

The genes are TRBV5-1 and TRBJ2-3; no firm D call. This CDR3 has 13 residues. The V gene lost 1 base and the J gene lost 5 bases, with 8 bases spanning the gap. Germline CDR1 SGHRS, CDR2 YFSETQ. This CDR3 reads CASSLRQLDTQYF. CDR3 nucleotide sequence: TGCGCCAGCAGCTTGCGCCAGCTAGATACGCAGTATTTT.

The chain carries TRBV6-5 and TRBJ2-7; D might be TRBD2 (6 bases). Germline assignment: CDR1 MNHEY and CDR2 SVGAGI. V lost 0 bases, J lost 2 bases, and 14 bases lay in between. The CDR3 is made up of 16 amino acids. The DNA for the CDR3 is TGTGCCAGCAGTTACTCGGCGACTCCGGGAGCCTACGAGCAGTACTTC. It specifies CASSYSATPGAYEQYF.

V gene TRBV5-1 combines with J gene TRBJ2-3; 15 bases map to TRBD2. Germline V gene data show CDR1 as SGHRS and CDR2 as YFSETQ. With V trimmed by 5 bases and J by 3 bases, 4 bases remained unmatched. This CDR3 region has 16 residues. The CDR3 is CASRYGTSGRTDTQYF. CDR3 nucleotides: TGCGCCAGCAGATATGGGACTAGCGGGAGGACAGATACGCAGTATTTT.

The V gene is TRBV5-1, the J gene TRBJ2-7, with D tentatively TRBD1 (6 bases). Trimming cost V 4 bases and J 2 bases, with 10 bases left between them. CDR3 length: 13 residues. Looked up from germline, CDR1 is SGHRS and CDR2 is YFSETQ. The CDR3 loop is CASSPDRTYEQYF. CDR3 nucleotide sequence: TGCGCCAGCAGCCCCGACAGGACCTACGAGCAGTACTTC.

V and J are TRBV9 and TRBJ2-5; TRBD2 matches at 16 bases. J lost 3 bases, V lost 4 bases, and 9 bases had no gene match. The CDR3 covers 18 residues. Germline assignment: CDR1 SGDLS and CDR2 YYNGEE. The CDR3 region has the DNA TGTGCCAGCAGCCCGGGACTAGCGGGAGGGCCGGGGGAAGAGACCCAGTACTTC. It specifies CASSPGLAGGPGEETQYF.

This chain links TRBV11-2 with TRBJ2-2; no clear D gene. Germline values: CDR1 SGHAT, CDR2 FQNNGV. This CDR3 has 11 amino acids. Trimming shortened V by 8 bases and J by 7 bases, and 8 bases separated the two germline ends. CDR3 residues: CASGLSGELFF. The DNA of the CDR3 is TGTGCCAGCGGATTGAGCGGGGAGCTGTTTTTT.

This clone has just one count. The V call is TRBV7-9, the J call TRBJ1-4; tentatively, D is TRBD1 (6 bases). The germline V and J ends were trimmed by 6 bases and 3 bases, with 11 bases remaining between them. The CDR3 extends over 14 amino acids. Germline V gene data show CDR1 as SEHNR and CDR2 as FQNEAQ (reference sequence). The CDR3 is CASRRQASNEKLFF. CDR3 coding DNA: TGTGCCAGCAGGCGACAGGCCTCTAATGAAAAACTGTTTTTT.

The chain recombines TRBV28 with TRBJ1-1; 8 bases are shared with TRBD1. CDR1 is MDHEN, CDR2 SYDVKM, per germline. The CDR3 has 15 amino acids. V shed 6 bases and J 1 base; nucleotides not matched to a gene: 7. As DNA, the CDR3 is TGTGCCAGCAGACAACGGACAGGGTGGAACACTGAAGCTTTCTTT. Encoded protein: CASRQRTGWNTEAFF.

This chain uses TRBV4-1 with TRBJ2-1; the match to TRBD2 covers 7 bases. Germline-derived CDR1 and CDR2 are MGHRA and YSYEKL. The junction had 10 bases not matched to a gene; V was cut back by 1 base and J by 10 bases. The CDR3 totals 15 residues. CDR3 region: CASSQGGGLSQEQFF. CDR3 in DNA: TGCGCCAGCAGCCAAGGCGGGGGACTGTCTCAGGAGCAGTTCTTC.

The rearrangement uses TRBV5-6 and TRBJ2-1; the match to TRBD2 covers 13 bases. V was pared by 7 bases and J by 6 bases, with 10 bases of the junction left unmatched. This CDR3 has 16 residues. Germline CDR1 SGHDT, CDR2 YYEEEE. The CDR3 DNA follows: TGTGCCAGCGGCCGCTGGACTAGCGGGGGTCCCAATGAGCAGTTCTTC. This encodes CASGRWTSGGPNEQFF.

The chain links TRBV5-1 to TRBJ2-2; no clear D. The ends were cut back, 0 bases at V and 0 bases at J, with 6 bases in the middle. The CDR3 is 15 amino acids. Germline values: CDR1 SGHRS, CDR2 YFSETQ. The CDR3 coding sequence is TGCGCCAGCAGCTTGGGCAGCGCGAACACCGGGGAGCTGTTTTTT. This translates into CASSLGSANTGELFF.

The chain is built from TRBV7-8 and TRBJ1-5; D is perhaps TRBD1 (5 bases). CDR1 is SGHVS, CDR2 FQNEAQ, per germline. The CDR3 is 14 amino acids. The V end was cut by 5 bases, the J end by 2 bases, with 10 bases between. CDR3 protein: CASSQTGGNQPQHF. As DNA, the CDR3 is TGTGCCAGCAGCCAGACGGGGGGCAATCAGCCCCAGCATTTT.

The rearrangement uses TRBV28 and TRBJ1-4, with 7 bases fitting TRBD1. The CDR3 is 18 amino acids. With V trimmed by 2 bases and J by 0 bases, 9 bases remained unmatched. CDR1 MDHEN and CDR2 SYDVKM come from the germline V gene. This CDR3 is CASSLSPGGIATNEKLFF. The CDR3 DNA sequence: TGTGCCAGCAGTTTAAGTCCAGGGGGTATAGCAACTAATGAAAAACTGTTTTTT.

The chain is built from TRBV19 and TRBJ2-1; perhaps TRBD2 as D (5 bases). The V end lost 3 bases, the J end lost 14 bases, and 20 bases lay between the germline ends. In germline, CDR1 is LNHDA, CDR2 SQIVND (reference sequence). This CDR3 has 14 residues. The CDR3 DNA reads TGTGCCAGTAGTATTGATGGGAGAAAGCTAAAGGAGTTCTTC. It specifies CASSIDGRKLKEFF.